A single sample is the source of the 23 T cell receptor beta chains below, sequenced in a study of T-cell reconstitution after alpha-beta-depleted transplantation in children. As it was prepared, the TCRbeta library received unique molecular identifiers. TCRdb analysed the PCR reads with MiXCR anew, one entry per CDR3 protein. The sample yields about 100,000 distinct CDR3 sequences, around 5.9% seen once. This sample comprised PBMCs, mostly from graft donor cells, obtained 60 days after TCRalphabeta/CD19-depleted stem cell transplant. These receptors all come from a female patient under 10 years old who had a stem cell transplant for Fanconi anemia, so the T cells may come from the graft donor.

The sample holds many counts of this clonotype. J is TRBJ2-4 and V is TRBV5-1; 7 bases line up with TRBD1. Trimming removed 0 bases from V and 1 base from J; junction bases left unmatched: 1. The CDR3 totals 15 residues. Germline CDR1 and CDR2: SGHRS and YFSETQ. The CDR3, as DNA: TGCGCCAGCAGCTTGGTGACAGGGGCCAAAAACATTCAGTACTTC. Its protein is CASSLVTGAKNIQYF. Combining the CDR3 with reference TRBV5-1 and TRBJ2-4 gives the whole variable domain KAGVTQTPRYLIKTRGQQVTLSCSPISGHRSVSWYQQTPGQGLQFLFEYFSETQRNKGNFPGRFSGRQFSNSRSEMNVSTLELGDSALYLCASSLVTGAKNIQYFGAGTRLSVL.

This clonotype has ten or more counts. This chain joins TRBV7-3 and TRBJ2-1, with TRBD2 matching over 9 bases. The CDR3 sequence is 15 residues long. J gave up 10 bases and V 1 base, and 8 bases lay outside the gene matches. From germline, CDR1 is SGHTA and CDR2 FQGTGA. The CDR3 region has the DNA TGTGCCAGCAGCTTAAGTATAGCGGGAGCGCACGAGCAGTTCTTC. Translating gives CASSLSIAGAHEQFF. Drawing the rest from reference TRBV7-3 and TRBJ2-1, the complete variable domain is GAGVSQTPSNKVTEKGKYVELRCDPISGHTALYWYRQSLGQGPEFLIYFQGTGAADDSGLPNDRFFAVRPEGSVSTLKIQRTERGDSAVYLCASSLSIAGAHEQFFGPGTRLTVL.

Only a few counts were recorded for this clonotype. Without the conserved terminal phenylalanine or tryptophan, this CDR3 likely stems from a read error. The genes are TRBV20-1 and TRBJ1-1; D is undetermined. The CDR3 sequence is 11 residues long. Germline-derived CDR1 and CDR2 are DFQATT and SNEGSKA (reference sequence). Trimming took 3 bases from V and 7 from J, leaving 9 bases between them. The CDR3 DNA sequence: TGCAGTGCTAGGGCCGGCCTTGAAGCTTTCTCT. Its protein is CSARAGLEAFS.

This clonotype was seen ten or more times. The DNA for the CDR3 is TGTGCCAGCAGGGAAGGCAATGTGGGAGAGCAGTACTTC. Protein sequence: CASREGNVGEQYF. The J gene is TRBJ2-7, the V gene TRBV28; no clear D gene. Trimming left V 6 bases short and J 7 bases short, with 16 bases between. The CDR3 consists of 13 residues. The germline gives CDR1 MDHEN, CDR2 SYDVKM.

This clonotype was found many times. The chain employs TRBV12-3 or TRBV12-4 and TRBJ1-1; no clear D gene. V lost 5 bases and J 0 bases, leaving 10 bases between the germline ends. This CDR3 spans 14 amino acids. The CDR3 sequence is CASSTRGMNTEAFF. The CDR3, as DNA: TGTGCCAGCAGTACGAGAGGAATGAACACTGAAGCTTTCTTT.

This chain links TRBV7-9 with TRBJ2-1, with unresolved D. CDR3 size: 14 residues. Between the trimmed V and J ends, which lost 5 bases and 3 bases, there was a span of 11 bases. Germline values: CDR1 SEHNR, CDR2 FQNEAQ (reference sequence). CDR3 amino acids: CASSLTSIYNEQFF. DNA of the CDR3: TGTGCCAGCAGCCTGACCTCGATCTACAATGAGCAGTTCTTC.

This clonotype appeared a few times. CDR3 residues: CASRWGQGYEQYF. The DNA of the CDR3 is TGTGCCAGCAGATGGGGACAGGGCTACGAGCAGTACTTC. The chain combines TRBV7-2 with TRBJ2-7, with 9 bases identical to TRBD1. Unmatched junction bases numbered 3, after V lost 6 bases and J lost 3 bases. This CDR3 spans 13 amino acids. Germline-derived CDR1 and CDR2 are SGHTA and FQGNSA.

This clonotype was recorded many times. This chain uses TRBV12-3 or TRBV12-4 with TRBJ2-2, with D unresolved. V was clipped by 8 bases and J by 4 bases, with 17 bases between them. The CDR3 is made up of 15 amino acids. The CDR3 region has the DNA TGTGCCAGCCAGTACTGGGGAAAGACCACCGGGGAGCTGTTTTTT. It is translated as CASQYWGKTTGELFF.

The chain uses TRBV28 and TRBJ2-1; tentative D call: TRBD1 (6 bases). With 1 base removed from V and 8 bases from J, the gap between germline ends came to 6 bases. CDR1 is MDHEN, CDR2 SYDVKM, per germline. The CDR3 contains 12 residues. The CDR3, as DNA: TGTGCCAGCAGTTTATACAGGGATGAGCAGTTCTTC. This translates into CASSLYRDEQFF.

Many counts were recorded for this clonotype. The chain uses TRBV7-3 and TRBJ2-1; D unresolved. CDR1 is SGHTA and CDR2 is FQGTGA in the germline V gene. The CDR3 runs 15 residues. Trimming shortened V by 2 bases and J by 2 bases, and 10 bases separated the two germline ends. CDR3 residues: CASSLYYSAYNEQFF. In nucleotides, the CDR3 is TGTGCCAGCAGCTTATACTATTCCGCCTACAATGAGCAGTTCTTC. Full variable domain (rest looked up from reference TRBV7-3 and TRBJ2-1): GAGVSQTPSNKVTEKGKYVELRCDPISGHTALYWYRQSLGQGPEFLIYFQGTGAADDSGLPNDRFFAVRPEGSVSTLKIQRTERGDSAVYLCASSLYYSAYNEQFFGPGTRLTVL.

This clonotype came up many times. The V gene is TRBV28, the J gene TRBJ1-4; the D gene is possibly TRBD1 (5 bases). The germline gives CDR1 MDHEN, CDR2 SYDVKM. Trimming cost V 3 bases and J 6 bases, with 11 bases left between them. The CDR3 loop spans 14 amino acids. In DNA form, the CDR3 reads TGTGCCAGCAGTTTTGGGGGGGGATATGAAAAACTGTTTTTT. It is translated as CASSFGGGYEKLFF.

This clonotype was observed at least ten times. The V call is TRBV7-2, the J call TRBJ2-3, with TRBD2 identical over 14 bases. CDR1 SGHTA and CDR2 FQGNSA come from the germline V gene. Germline trimming cut 5 bases from V and 3 bases from J; bases unmatched to any gene: 4. The CDR3 has 16 residues. The CDR3 coding sequence is TGTGCCAGCAGCCCGACTAGCGGGGGGGCGACAGATACGCAGTATTTT. Translating it yields CASSPTSGGATDTQYF.

This clonotype appeared many times. V usage is TRBV20-1 and J usage is TRBJ2-6, with 7 bases lining up with TRBD1. The CDR3 is 17 residues long. From germline, CDR1 is DFQATT and CDR2 SNEGSKA (reference sequence). Trimming took 0 bases from V and 0 from J; bases not matched to a gene: 5. CDR3 sequence: CSARDRDRDSGANVLTF. CDR3 coding DNA: TGCAGTGCTAGAGATCGAGACAGGGACTCTGGGGCCAACGTCCTGACTTTC.

This clonotype has ten or more counts. CDR3 sequence (DNA): TGTGCCAGCTCACCAGCTCTAGCGGGGGCCACTCAGCAGTTCTTC. Translated: CASSPALAGATQQFF. The V call is TRBV18, the J call TRBJ2-1; 10 nucleotides match TRBD2. The CDR3 runs to 15 residues. Germline trimming cut 2 bases from V and 11 bases from J; bases unmatched to any gene: 9. In germline, CDR1 is KGHSH, CDR2 LQKENI.

This clonotype was observed many times. This chain connects TRBV9 to TRBJ2-1; 9 bases align to TRBD1. From germline, CDR1 is SGDLS and CDR2 YYNGEE. With 4 bases clipped from V and 3 bases from J, the junction kept 11 bases outside the gene matches. The CDR3 sequence is 17 residues long. The CDR3: CASSPRWTGVGYNEQFF. CDR3 sequence (DNA): TGTGCCAGCAGCCCCCGGTGGACAGGGGTCGGCTACAATGAGCAGTTCTTC.

This clonotype has more than one count but fewer than ten. The V call is TRBV6-5, the J call TRBJ1-5; D possibly corresponds to TRBD1 (6 bases). V lost 2 bases to trimming and J lost 2 bases, with 10 bases between them. CDR1 and CDR2 from the germline V gene are MNHEY and SVGAGI. This CDR3 region has 15 residues. The CDR3 is CASSYDGGGNQPQHF. CDR3 DNA: TGTGCCAGCAGTTACGACGGGGGCGGCAATCAGCCCCAGCATTTT.

A few counts support this clonotype. The chain recombines TRBV20-1 with TRBJ1-3, with D unresolved. Trimming stripped 3 bases from V and 0 bases from J, with 15 bases between. The length of the CDR3 is 16 residues. Per germline, CDR1 DFQATT and CDR2 SNEGSKA (reference sequence). The CDR3, as DNA: TGCAGTGCTAGTAACCAGGCCCTGGGCTCTGGAAACACCATATATTTT. This sequence encodes CSASNQALGSGNTIYF.

In its sample, this clonotype was seen once. V gene TRBV28 combines with J gene TRBJ2-1, with a possible D match to TRBD1 (6 bases). Trimming removed 6 bases from V and 8 bases from J, with 20 bases in between. This CDR3 comprises 15 residues. Germline V lookup: CDR1 MDHEN, CDR2 SYDVKM. CDR3 DNA sequence: TGTGCCAGCAGGAAAGACCTAGGGGGATTCTATGAGCAGTTCTTC. Protein product: CASRKDLGGFYEQFF.

This clonotype was detected ten times or more. Since a much larger clone is just one base distant, this may be a read error. The V gene is TRBV28, the J gene TRBJ2-7, with D possibly being TRBD1 (5 bases). The CDR3 is 14 amino acids. CDR1 and CDR2 from the germline V gene are MDHEN and SYDVKM. CDR3 sequence: CASSLGHPLYEQHF. CDR3 sequence (DNA): TGTGCCAGCAGTCTAGGACACCCCCTCTACGAGCAGCACTTC.

There are many counts of this clonotype. The rearrangement joins TRBV20-1 to TRBJ2-7, with D unresolved. Per the germline V gene, CDR1 is DFQATT and CDR2 is SNEGSKA (reference sequence). There are 11 residues in the CDR3. V was clipped by 3 bases and J by 2 bases, with 5 bases between them. As DNA, the CDR3 is TGCAGTGCTAGGGGTCCCTACGAGCAGTACTTC. Protein: CSARGPYEQYF.

This clonotype is labeled as medium-sized (0.01 to 0.1%). CDR3 amino acids: CASSPEAGDSNQPQHF. The CDR3 bases are TGTGCCAGCAGTCCGGAGGCAGGGGATAGCAATCAGCCCCAGCATTTT. The chain carries TRBV12-3 or TRBV12-4 and TRBJ1-5, with D possibly being TRBD1 (6 bases). V dropped 5 bases and J dropped 0 bases, with 14 bases sitting between them. This CDR3 has 16 residues.

This clonotype was detected many times. The chain is built from TRBV3-1 and TRBJ2-1, with D possibly matching TRBD1 (6 bases). Germline V gene sequence: CDR1 LGHDT, CDR2 YNNKEL (reference sequence). V was clipped by 4 bases and J by 4 bases, with 8 bases between them. The CDR3 consists of 13 residues. The CDR3 loop is CASSPGVYNEQFF. The DNA of the CDR3 is TGTGCCAGCAGCCCAGGGGTTTACAATGAGCAGTTCTTC.

This clonotype occurred many times. The rearrangement links TRBV5-6 to TRBJ2-1; possibly TRBD1 for D (6 bases). The CDR3 runs 18 residues. Germline V gives CDR1 SGHDT, CDR2 YYEEEE. Trimming took 3 bases from V and 2 from J, leaving 21 bases between them. CDR3 region: CASSSSMYPGHPYNEQFF. The CDR3 DNA follows: TGTGCCAGCAGCTCTTCAATGTACCCGGGACATCCCTACAATGAGCAGTTCTTC.